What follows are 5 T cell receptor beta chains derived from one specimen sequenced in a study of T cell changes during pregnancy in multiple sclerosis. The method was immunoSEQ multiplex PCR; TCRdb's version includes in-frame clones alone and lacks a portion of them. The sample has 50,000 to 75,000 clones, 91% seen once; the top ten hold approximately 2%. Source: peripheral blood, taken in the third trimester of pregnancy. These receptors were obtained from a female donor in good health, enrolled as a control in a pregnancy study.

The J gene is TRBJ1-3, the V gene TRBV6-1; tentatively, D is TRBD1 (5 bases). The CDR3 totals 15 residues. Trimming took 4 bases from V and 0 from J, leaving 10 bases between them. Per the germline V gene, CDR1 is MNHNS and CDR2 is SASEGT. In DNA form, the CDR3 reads TGTGCCAGCAGTGCCCAGGGCGGCTCTGGAAACACCATATATTTT. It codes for CASSAQGGSGNTIYF.

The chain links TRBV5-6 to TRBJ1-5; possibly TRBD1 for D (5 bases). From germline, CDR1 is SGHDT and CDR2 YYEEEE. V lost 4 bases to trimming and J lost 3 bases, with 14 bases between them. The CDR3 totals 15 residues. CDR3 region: CASSTAGQSNQPQHF. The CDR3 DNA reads TGTGCCAGCAGCACGGCGGGGCAGTCCAATCAGCCCCAGCATTTT.

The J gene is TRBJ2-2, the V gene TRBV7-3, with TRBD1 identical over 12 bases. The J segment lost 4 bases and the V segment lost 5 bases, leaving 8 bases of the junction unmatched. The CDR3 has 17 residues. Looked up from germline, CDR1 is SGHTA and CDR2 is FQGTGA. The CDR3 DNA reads TGTGCCAGCAGCCGGGACAGGGGGCTTTCGGGCACCGGGGAGCTGTTTTTT. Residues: CASSRDRGLSGTGELFF. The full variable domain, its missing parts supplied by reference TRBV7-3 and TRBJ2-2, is GAGVSQTPSNKVTEKGKYVELRCDPISGHTALYWYRQSLGQGPEFLIYFQGTGAADDSGLPNDRFFAVRPEGSVSTLKIQRTERGDSAVYLCASSRDRGLSGTGELFFGEGSRLTVL.

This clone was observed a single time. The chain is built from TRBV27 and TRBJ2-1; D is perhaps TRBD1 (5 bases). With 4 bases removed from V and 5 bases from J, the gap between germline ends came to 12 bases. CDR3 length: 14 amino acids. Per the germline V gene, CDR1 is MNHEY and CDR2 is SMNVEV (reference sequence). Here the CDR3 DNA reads TGTGCCAGCAGTTATGACAGAGATAACAATGAGCAGTTCTTC. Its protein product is CASSYDRDNNEQFF.

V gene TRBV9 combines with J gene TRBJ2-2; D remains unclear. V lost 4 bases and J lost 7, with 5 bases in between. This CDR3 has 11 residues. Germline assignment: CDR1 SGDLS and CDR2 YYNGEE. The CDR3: CASSSYGELFF. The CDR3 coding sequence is TGTGCCAGCAGCTCCTACGGGGAGCTGTTTTTT.